These 10 T cell receptor beta chains originate from one sample sequenced in a study of blood T cells in healthy people across ages. Together with a sample-barcoded 5' primer, a J-beta primer mix was included in a second PCR lasting 7 to 11 cycles. TCRdb analysed the 5' RACE reads with MiXCR anew, one entry per CDR3 protein. Among roughly 1,000,000 distinct CDR3 sequences, 20% to 25% were seen once, and the ten largest hold approximately 0.79%. These same records also appear under a second study, on T cells of mothers and their children.

The specimen sequenced was blood. The receptors originated from a girl aged 2 to 10 in good health.

This clonotype was observed a few times. The chain combines TRBV29-1 with TRBJ2-3; the D is unclear. Trimming stripped 1 base from V and 5 bases from J, with 13 bases between. The CDR3 is 14 residues long. CDR1 is SQVTM and CDR2 is ANQGSEA in the germline V gene. The CDR3 DNA follows: TGCAGCGTTGAAGTACAGAAGAAGATAGATACGCAGTATTTT. Protein product: CSVEVQKKIDTQYF.

This chain links TRBV7-9 with TRBJ2-3; a possible D gene is TRBD2 (6 bases). Germline CDR1 and CDR2: SEHNR and FQNEAQ (reference sequence). This CDR3 is 15 amino acids long. V lost 4 bases, J lost 6 bases, and 17 bases lay in between. The CDR3, as DNA: TGTGCCAGCAGCTCCTTAGGCGGGATGGGGGATACGCAGTATTTT. It specifies CASSSLGGMGDTQYF.

The CDR3 sequence: CASSAYGTGATDTQYF. CDR3 coding DNA: TGTGCCAGCAGCGCCTACGGGACAGGCGCAACAGATACGCAGTATTTT. The chain links TRBV7-2 to TRBJ2-3, with 8 nucleotides matching TRBD1. Germline V CDR1 and CDR2: SGHTA, FQGNSA. This CDR3 comprises 16 residues. J gave up 3 bases and V 5 bases, and 10 bases lay outside the gene matches. The full variable domain, rest sourced from reference TRBV7-2 and TRBJ2-3, is GAGVSQSPSNKVTEKGKDVELRCDPISGHTALYWYRQSLGQGLEFLIYFQGNSAPDKSGLPSDRFSAERTGGSVSTLTIQRTQQEDSAVYLCASSAYGTGATDTQYFGPGTRLTVL.

This clonotype was seen more than once but under ten times. V and J are TRBV4-3 and TRBJ2-5, with a weak D call TRBD1 (6 bases). This CDR3 has 15 residues. Looked up from germline, CDR1 is LGHNA and CDR2 is YSLEER. Trimming pared 3 bases from V and 5 bases from J, leaving 16 bases between. The CDR3 DNA is TGCGCCAGCAGCCAGGCACAGGGCCCAACGGAGACCCAGTACTTC. Residues: CASSQAQGPTETQYF.

The rearrangement uses TRBV29-1 and TRBJ2-7; TRBD1 agrees at 10 bases. The DNA end is more similar to TRBJ2-1, so the J call may be wrong. This CDR3 region has 14 residues. CDR1 and CDR2 from the germline V gene are SQVTM and ANQGSEA. The CDR3 DNA reads TGCAGCGTTTCCGGGACAGGGGTGGAGAATGAGCAGTTCTTC. Its translation: CSVSGTGVENEQFF.

This clonotype showed up just once. This sequence joins TRBV24-1 and TRBJ2-1; D is ambiguous. The germline gives CDR1 KGHDR, CDR2 SFDVKD. Trimming took off 4 bases at V and 2 bases at J, with 14 bases between the two ends. This CDR3 region has 16 residues. CDR3 region: CATSDTDSGTYNEQFF. CDR3 nucleotides: TGTGCCACCAGTGACACTGACTCGGGCACCTACAATGAGCAGTTCTTC.

The chain is built from TRBV20-1 and TRBJ2-7, with no clear D. V gave up 3 bases and J gave up 7 bases, with 19 bases separating them. Per the germline V gene, CDR1 is DFQATT and CDR2 is SNEGSKA (reference sequence). This CDR3 has 14 residues. The CDR3 DNA is TGCAGTGCTAGTCGCTCAGGCCTTATTGAGGAGCAGTACTTC. Encoded protein: CSASRSGLIEEQYF.

The chain employs TRBV7-9 and TRBJ2-5; 9 bases match TRBD1. The last part of the DNA fits TRBJ2-1 better; the J call may be wrong. Germline CDR1 is SEHNR and CDR2 is FQNEAQ (reference sequence). The CDR3 has 15 residues. The CDR3 DNA sequence: TGTGCCAGCAGCTCCGCTCTGGGACAGGGCAATGAGCAGTTCTTC. Amino acid sequence: CASSSALGQGNEQFF.

This clonotype was recorded a few times. The genes are TRBV7-9 and TRBJ2-5; 7 nucleotides line up with TRBD2. The CDR3 spans 13 residues. The trim removed 5 bases at V and 5 bases at J, leaving 5 bases unmatched. Germline loops: CDR1 SEHNR, CDR2 FQNEAQ (reference sequence). CDR3 sequence (DNA): TGTGCCAGCAGCATGGCTAGCGGCGAGACCCAGTACTTC. This gives the protein CASSMASGETQYF.

This clonotype appeared a few times. The genes are TRBV2 and TRBJ1-5; TRBD1 agrees at 8 bases. Unmatched junction bases numbered 7, after V lost 5 bases and J lost 7 bases. CDR3 length equals 14 residues. Germline CDR1 is SNHLY and CDR2 is FYNNEI. DNA for the CDR3: TGTGCCAGCAGTAGCCAGGGGGCCCGGCAGCCCCAGCATTTT. Its protein is CASSSQGARQPQHF.